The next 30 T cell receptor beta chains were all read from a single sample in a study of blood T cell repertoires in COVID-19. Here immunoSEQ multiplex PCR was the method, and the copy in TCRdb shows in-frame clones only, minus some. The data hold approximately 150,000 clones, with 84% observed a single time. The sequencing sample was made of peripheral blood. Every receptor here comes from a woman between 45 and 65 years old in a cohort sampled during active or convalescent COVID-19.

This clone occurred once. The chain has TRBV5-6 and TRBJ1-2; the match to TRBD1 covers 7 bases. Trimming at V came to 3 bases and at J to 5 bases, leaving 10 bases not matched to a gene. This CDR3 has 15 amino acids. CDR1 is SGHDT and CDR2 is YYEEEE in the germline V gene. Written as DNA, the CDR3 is TGTGCCAGCAGCTCTAAACAGGGGACAAGGTATGGCTACACCTTC. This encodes CASSSKQGTRYGYTF.

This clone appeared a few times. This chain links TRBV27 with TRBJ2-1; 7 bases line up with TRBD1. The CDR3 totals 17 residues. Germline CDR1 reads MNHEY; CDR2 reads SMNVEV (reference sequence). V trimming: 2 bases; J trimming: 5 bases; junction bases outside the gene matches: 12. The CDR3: CASSLLIRDRSDNEQFF. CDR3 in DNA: TGTGCCAGCAGTTTACTGATCCGGGACAGAAGTGACAATGAGCAGTTCTTC.

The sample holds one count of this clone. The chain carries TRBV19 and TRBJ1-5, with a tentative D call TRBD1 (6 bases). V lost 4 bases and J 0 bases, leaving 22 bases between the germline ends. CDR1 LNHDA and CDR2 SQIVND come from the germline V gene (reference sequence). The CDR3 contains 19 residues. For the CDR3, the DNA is TGTGCCAGTAGTACATACAGGGTGACGTGGGCGGATAGCAATCAGCCCCAGCATTTT. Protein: CASSTYRVTWADSNQPQHF.

The CDR3 sequence: CASMVGEKLFF. DNA for the CDR3: TGTGCCAGCATGGTCGGTGAAAAACTGTTTTTT. The rearrangement uses TRBV27 and TRBJ1-4; D remains unclear. The CDR3 consists of 11 residues. Germline V gene data show CDR1 as MNHEY and CDR2 as SMNVEV (reference sequence). With 7 bases removed from V and 7 bases from J, the gap between germline ends came to 7 bases.

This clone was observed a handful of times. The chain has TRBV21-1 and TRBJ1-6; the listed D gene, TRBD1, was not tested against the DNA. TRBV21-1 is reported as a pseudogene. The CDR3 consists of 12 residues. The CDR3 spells CASSRQNSPLHF. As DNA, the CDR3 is TGTGCCAGCAGCAGACAGAATTCACCCCTCCACTTT.

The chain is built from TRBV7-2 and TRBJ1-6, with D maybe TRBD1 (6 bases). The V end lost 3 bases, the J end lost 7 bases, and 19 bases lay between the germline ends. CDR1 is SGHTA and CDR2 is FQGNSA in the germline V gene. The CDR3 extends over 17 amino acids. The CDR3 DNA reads TGTGCCAGCAGCTTGCTTTTGAGGGGGTTCGACAATTCACCCCTCCACTTT. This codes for CASSLLLRGFDNSPLHF.

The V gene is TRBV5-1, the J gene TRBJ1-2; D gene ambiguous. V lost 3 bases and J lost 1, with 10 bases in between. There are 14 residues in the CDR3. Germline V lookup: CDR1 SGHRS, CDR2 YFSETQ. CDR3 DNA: TGCGCCAGCAGCTCTGGCAGACTTAACTATGGCTACACCTTC. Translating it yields CASSSGRLNYGYTF.

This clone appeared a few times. CDR3 sequence (DNA): TGTGCCAGCAGCTTAGCACTGGACAGATACCAGCCCCAGCATTTT. Translating it yields CASSLALDRYQPQHF. The chain is built from TRBV7-8 and TRBJ1-5, with D perhaps matching TRBD1 (6 bases). The CDR3 consists of 15 residues. V was clipped by 0 bases and J by 7 bases, with 13 bases between them. Germline lookup yields CDR1 SGHVS and CDR2 FQNEAQ.

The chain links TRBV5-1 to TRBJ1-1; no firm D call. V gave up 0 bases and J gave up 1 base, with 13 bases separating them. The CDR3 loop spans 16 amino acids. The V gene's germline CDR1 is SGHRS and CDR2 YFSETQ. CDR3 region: CASSLGRPSGNTEAFF. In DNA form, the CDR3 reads TGCGCCAGCAGCTTGGGTCGGCCGTCGGGGAACACTGAAGCTTTCTTT.

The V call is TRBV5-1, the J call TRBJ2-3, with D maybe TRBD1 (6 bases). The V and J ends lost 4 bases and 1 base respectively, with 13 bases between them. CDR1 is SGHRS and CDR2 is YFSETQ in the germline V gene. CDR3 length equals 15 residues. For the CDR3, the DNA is TGCGCCAGCAGCCCTAGGGGGACGGGCACAGATACGCAGTATTTT. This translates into CASSPRGTGTDTQYF.

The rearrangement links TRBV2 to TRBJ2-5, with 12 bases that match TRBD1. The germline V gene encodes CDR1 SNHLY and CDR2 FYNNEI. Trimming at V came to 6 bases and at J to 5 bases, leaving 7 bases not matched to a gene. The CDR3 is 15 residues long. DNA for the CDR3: TGTGCCAGCAGAAGGGACAGGGGGCTTTATGAGACCCAGTACTTC. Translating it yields CASRRDRGLYETQYF.

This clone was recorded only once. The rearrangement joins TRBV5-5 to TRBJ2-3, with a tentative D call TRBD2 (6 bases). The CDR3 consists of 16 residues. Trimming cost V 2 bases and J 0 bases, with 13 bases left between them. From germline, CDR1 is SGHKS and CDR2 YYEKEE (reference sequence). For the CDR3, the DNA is TGTGCCAGCAGCTTCCGGGGCGGGATTAGCACAGATACGCAGTATTTT. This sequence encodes CASSFRGGISTDTQYF.

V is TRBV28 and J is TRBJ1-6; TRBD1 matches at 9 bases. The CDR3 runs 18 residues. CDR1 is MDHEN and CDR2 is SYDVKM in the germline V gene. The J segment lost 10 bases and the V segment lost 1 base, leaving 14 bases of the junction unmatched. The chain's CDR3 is CASSLFSTGGFPKSPLHF. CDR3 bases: TGTGCCAGCAGTTTATTTTCGACAGGGGGTTTTCCAAAATCACCCCTCCACTTT.

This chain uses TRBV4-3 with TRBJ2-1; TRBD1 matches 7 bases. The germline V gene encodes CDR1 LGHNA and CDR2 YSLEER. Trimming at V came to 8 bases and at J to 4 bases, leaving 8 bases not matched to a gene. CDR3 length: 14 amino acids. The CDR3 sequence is CASRPGTAYNEQFF. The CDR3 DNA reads TGCGCCAGCCGTCCGGGGACAGCGTACAATGAGCAGTTCTTC.

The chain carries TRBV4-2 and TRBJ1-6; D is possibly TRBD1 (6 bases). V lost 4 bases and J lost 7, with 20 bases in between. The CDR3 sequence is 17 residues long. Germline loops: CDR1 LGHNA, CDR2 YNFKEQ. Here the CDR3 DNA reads TGTGCCAGCAGCCCCGAGATAACGGGCAGGGGAAATTCACCCCTCCACTTT. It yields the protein CASSPEITGRGNSPLHF.

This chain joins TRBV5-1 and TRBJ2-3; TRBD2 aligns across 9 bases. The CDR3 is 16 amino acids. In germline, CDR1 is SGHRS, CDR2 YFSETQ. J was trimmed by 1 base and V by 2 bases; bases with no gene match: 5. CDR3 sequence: CASSLAERGGTDTQYF. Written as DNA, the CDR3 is TGCGCCAGCAGCTTAGCGGAGCGGGGGGGCACAGATACGCAGTATTTT.

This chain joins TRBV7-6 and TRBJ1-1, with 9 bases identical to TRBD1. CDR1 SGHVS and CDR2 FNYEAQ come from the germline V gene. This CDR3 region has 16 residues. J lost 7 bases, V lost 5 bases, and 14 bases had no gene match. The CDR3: CASSKLGDRALLEAFF. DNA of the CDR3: TGTGCCAGCAGCAAACTCGGGGACAGGGCGCTACTTGAAGCTTTCTTT.

In nucleotides, the CDR3 is TGTGCCAGCACCACCAAGCGGGCCCCCTACGAGCAGTACTTC. Translating gives CASTTKRAPYEQYF. The genes are TRBV6-5 and TRBJ2-7; D perhaps matches TRBD2 (6 bases). This CDR3 contains 14 residues. CDR1 and CDR2 from the germline V gene are MNHEY and SVGAGI. V shed 7 bases and J shed 2 bases, with 15 bases lying between them.

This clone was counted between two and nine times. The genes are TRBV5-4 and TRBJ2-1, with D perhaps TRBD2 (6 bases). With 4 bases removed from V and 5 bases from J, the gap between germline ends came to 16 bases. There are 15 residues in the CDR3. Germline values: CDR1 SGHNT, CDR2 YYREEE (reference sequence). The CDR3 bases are TGTGCCAGCAGCACCTCTAAGCGGGCGGACAATGAGCAGTTCTTC. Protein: CASSTSKRADNEQFF. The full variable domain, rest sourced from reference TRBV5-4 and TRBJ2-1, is ETGVTQSPTHLIKTRGQQVTLRCSSQSGHNTVSWYQQALGQGPQFIFQYYREEENGRGNFPPRFSGLQFPNYSSELNVNALELDDSALYLCASSTSKRADNEQFFGPGTRLTVL.

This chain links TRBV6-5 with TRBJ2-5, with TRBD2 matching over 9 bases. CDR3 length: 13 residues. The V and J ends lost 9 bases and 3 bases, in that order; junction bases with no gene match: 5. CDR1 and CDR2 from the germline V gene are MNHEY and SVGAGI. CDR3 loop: CASRIAGEETQYF. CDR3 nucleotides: TGTGCCAGTAGAATAGCGGGGGAAGAGACCCAGTACTTC.

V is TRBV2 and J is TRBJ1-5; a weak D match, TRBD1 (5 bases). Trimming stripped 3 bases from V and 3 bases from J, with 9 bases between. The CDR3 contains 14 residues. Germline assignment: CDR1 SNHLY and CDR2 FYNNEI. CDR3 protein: CASSDQGFNQPQHF. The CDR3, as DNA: TGTGCCAGCAGTGACCAGGGTTTCAATCAGCCCCAGCATTTT. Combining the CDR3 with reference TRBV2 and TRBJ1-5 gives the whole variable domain EPEVTQTPSHQVTQMGQEVILRCVPISNHLYFYWYRQILGQKVEFLVSFYNNEISEKSEIFDDQFSVERPDGSNFTLKIRSTKLEDSAMYFCASSDQGFNQPQHFGDGTRLSIL.

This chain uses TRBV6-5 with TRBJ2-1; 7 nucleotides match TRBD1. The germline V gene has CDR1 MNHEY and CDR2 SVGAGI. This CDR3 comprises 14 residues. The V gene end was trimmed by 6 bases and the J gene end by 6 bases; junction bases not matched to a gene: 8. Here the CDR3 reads CASRRDSGRNEQFF. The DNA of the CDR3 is TGTGCCAGCAGACGGGACAGCGGACGCAATGAGCAGTTCTTC.

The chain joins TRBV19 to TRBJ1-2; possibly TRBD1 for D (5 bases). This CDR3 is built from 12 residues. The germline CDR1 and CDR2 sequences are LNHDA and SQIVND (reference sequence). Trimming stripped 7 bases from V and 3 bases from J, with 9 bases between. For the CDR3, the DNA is TGTGCCAGTATAGGGGAGGACTATGGCTACACCTTC. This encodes CASIGEDYGYTF.

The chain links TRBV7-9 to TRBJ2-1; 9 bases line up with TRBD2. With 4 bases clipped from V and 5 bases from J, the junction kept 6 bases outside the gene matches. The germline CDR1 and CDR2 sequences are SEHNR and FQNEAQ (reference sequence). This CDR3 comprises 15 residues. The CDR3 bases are TGTGCCAGCAGCTACCGACTAGCGGATAACAATGAGCAGTTCTTC. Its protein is CASSYRLADNNEQFF.

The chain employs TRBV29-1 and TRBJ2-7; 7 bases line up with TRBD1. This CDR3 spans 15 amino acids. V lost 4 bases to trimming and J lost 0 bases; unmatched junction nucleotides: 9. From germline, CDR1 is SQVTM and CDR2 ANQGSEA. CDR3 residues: CSVGAGTAFSYEQYF. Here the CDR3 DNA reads TGCAGCGTTGGTGCTGGGACAGCCTTCTCCTACGAGCAGTACTTC.

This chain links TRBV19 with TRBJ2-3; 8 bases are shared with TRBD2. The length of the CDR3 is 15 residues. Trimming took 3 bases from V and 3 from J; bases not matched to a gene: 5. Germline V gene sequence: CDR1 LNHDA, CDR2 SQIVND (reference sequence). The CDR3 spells CASSIQRGRTDTQYF. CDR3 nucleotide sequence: TGTGCCAGTAGTATTCAGCGGGGGAGAACAGATACGCAGTATTTT.

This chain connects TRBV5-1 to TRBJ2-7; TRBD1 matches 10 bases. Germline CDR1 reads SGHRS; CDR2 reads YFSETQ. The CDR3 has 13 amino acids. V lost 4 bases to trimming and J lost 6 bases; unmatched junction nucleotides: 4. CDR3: CASSPGQGPEQYF. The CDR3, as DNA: TGCGCCAGCAGCCCGGGACAGGGGCCCGAGCAGTACTTC.

The CDR3 bases are TGTGCCAGTAGTATAGACCGACAGGGGCGGGCTTCTGGGGCCAACGTCCTGACTTTC. Protein: CASSIDRQGRASGANVLTF. This sequence joins TRBV19 and TRBJ2-6; TRBD1 matches 8 bases. The CDR3 length is 19 residues. With 0 bases clipped from V and 1 base from J, the junction kept 8 bases outside the gene matches. Germline V gives CDR1 LNHDA, CDR2 SQIVND (reference sequence).

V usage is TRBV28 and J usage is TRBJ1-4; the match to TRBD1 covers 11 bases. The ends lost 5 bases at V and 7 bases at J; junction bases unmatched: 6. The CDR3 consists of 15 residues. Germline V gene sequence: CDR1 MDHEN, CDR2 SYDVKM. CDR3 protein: CASSGAGQGAEKLFF. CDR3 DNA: TGTGCCAGCAGTGGGGCTGGACAGGGGGCTGAAAAACTGTTTTTT.

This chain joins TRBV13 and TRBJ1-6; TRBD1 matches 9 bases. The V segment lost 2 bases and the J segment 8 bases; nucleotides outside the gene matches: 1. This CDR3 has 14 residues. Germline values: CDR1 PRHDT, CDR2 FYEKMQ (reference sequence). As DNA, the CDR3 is TGTGCCAGCAGCTTAAGGGACAGGGATTCACCCCTCCACTTT. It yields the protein CASSLRDRDSPLHF.